These 3 T cell receptor beta chains were all obtained from the same sample, sequenced in a study of OX40 agonist ivuxolimab in advanced cancers. Sequenced by immunoSEQ multiplex PCR; TCRdb stores in-frame clones only, minus some. The table has about 30,000 clones, more than 60% seen once; the top ten hold 11%. Sequencing was performed on CD4+ or CD8+ T cells sorted from blood, taken in a trial of the OX40 agonist ivuxolimab. Receptors originate from an adult with an advanced solid tumor such as melanoma, head and neck, liver or kidney cancer.

The chain joins TRBV6-5 to TRBJ2-1; possibly TRBD2 for D (5 bases). Trimming removed 2 bases from V and 1 base from J, with 9 bases in between. Germline loops: CDR1 MNHEY, CDR2 SVGAGI. The CDR3 is 15 amino acids. The CDR3 coding sequence is TGTGCCAGCAGTTACGGCGGGTTGTCCTACAATGAGCAGTTCTTC. Its protein is CASSYGGLSYNEQFF.

This clone was seen a handful of times. The rearrangement uses TRBV6-6 and TRBJ2-7; TRBD2 aligns across 12 bases. In germline, CDR1 is MNHNY, CDR2 SVGAGI (reference sequence). Trimming removed 4 bases from V and 11 bases from J; junction bases left unmatched: 6. CDR3 length: 13 residues. Here the CDR3 reads CASSLRLAGVEYF. For the CDR3, the DNA is TGTGCCAGCAGTTTAAGACTAGCGGGGGTTGAGTACTTC.

The rearrangement joins TRBV18 to TRBJ1-5; D is perhaps TRBD1 (6 bases). The germline V and J ends were trimmed by 3 bases and 7 bases, with 19 bases remaining between them. This CDR3 has 16 amino acids. Germline CDR1 reads KGHSH; CDR2 reads LQKENI. The CDR3 DNA reads TGTGCCAGCTCACCGCCATCGATTACAGGGAGACAGCCCCAGCATTTT. Protein: CASSPPSITGRQPQHF.